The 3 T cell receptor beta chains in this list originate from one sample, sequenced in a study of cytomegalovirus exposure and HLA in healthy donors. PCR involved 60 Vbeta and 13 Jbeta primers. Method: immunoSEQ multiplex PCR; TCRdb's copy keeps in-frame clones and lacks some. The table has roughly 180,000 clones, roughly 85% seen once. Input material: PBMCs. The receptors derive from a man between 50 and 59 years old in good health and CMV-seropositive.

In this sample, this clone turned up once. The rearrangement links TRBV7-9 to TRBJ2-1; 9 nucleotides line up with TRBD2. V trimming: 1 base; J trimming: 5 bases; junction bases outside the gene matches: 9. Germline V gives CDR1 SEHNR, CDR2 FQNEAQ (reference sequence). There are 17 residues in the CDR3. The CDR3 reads CASSLGMGGGADNEQFF. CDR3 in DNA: TGTGCCAGCAGCTTAGGTATGGGCGGGGGGGCCGACAATGAGCAGTTCTTC.

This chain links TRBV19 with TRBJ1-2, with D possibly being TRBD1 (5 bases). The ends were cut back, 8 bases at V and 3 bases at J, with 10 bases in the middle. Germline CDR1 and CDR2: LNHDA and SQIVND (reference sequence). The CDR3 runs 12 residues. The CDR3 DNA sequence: TGTGCCAGTTCCAGCAGGGACTATGGCTACACCTTC. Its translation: CASSSRDYGYTF.

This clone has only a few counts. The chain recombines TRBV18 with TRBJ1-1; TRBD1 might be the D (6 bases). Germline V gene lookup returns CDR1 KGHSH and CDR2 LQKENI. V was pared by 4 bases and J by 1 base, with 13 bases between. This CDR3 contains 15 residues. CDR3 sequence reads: CASSRIRQENTEAFF. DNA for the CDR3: TGTGCCAGCTCACGGATCCGACAGGAGAACACTGAAGCTTTCTTT.